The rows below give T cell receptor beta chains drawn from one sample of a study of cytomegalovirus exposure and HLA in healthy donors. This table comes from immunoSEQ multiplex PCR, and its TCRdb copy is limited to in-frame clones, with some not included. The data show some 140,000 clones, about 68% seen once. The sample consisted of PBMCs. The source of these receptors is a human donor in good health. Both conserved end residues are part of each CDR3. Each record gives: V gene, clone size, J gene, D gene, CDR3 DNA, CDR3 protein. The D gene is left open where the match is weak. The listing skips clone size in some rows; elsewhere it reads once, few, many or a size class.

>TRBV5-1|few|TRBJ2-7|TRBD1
TGCGCCAGCAGCTTGGCAGGGGGCGACTACGAGCAGTACTTC
CASSLAGGDYEQYF
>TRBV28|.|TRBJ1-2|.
TGTGCCAGCAGTTTGGGACTGCCTAACTATGGCTACACCTTC
CASSLGLPNYGYTF
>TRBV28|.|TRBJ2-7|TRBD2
TGTGCCAGCAGCGGACTAGCGGGGGCCTATGAGCAGTACTTC
CASSGLAGAYEQYF
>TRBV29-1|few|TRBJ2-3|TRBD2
TGCAGCGCCCTGAGGACTAGCAACACAGATACGCAGTATTTT
CSALRTSNTDTQYF
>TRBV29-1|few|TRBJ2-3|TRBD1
TGCAGCGTTGATGGGACAGGGGGAACAGATACGCAGTATTTT
CSVDGTGGTDTQYF
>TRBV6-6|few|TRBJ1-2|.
TGTGCCAGCAGTTACTCCGGGAGAAACTATGGCTACACCTTC
CASSYSGRNYGYTF
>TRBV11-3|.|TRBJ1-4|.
TGTGCCAGCAGCTTCTCCGGGTCCTCAACTAATGAAAAACTGTTTTTT
CASSFSGSSTNEKLFF
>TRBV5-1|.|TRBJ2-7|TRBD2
TGCGCCAGCAGCCGACTAGCGGGAGAGTCCTACGAGCAGTACTTC
CASSRLAGESYEQYF
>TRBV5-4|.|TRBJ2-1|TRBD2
TGTGCCAGCAGCTTGACACTAGCGGGCTTTGCTAGTGAGCAGTTCTTC
CASSLTLAGFASEQFF
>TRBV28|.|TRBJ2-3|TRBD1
TGTGCCAGCAGTGCTAGGGGACAGGGTCGGGGAGATACGCAGTATTTT
CASSARGQGRGDTQYF
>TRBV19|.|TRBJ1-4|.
TGTGCCAGTAGTAGTCAGTCTAATGAAAAACTGTTTTTT
CASSSQSNEKLFF
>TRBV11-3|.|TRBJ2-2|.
TGTGCCAGCAGCTTACATATCGGAGGAGCCGGGGAGCTGTTTTTT
CASSLHIGGAGELFF
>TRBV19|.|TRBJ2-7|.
TGTGCCAGTAGTATGGACAGCTACGAGCAGTACTTC
CASSMDSYEQYF
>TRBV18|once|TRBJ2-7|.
TGTGCCAGCTCACCTACAATTTACGAGCAGTACTTC
CASSPTIYEQYF
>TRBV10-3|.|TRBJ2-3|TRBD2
TGTGCCATCAGTGAGCTAGCGGGAGCGGTAGATACGCAGTATTTT
CAISELAGAVDTQYF
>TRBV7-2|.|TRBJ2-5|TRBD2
TGTGCCAGCAGCTTAGCGGGCGGGAGGGCCCGGGAGACCCAGTACTTC
CASSLAGGRARETQYF
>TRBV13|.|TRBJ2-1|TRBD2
TGTGCCAGCAGCTCAAGGACTAGGGATGAGCAGTTCTTC
CASSSRTRDEQFF
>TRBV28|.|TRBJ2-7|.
TGTGCCAGCAGAAGACAGCAAAGCTACGAGCAGTACTTC
CASRRQQSYEQYF
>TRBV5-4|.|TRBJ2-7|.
TGTGCCAGCAGCCCCCCACCGGGTAGAAGCTCCTACGAGCAGTACTTC
CASSPPPGRSSYEQYF
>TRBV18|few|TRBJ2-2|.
TGTGCCAGCTCACCAAGGAGCGGAGGCGGGGAGCTGTTTTTT
CASSPRSGGGELFF
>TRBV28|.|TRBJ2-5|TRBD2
TGTGCCAGCAGTAGTTCATGGACTAGCGGGAGTAGGAAGACCCAGTACTTC
CASSSSWTSGSRKTQYF
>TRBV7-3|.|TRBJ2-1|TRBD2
TGTGCCAGCAGCTTTGGGACTAGCGGATACAATGAGCAGTTCTTC
CASSFGTSGYNEQFF
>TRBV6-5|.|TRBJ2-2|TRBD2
TGTGCCAGCACCGATCGGGGGGGACGAACCGGGGAGCTGTTTTTT
CASTDRGGRTGELFF
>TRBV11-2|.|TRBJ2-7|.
TGTGCCAGCAGACCAAGGCCGGGACAAACCTACGAGCAGTACTTC
CASRPRPGQTYEQYF
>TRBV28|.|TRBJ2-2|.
TGTGCCAGCAGTGATTCACGGGCAGGGTCCAGGTTTAAGACCGGGGAGCTGTTTTTT
CASSDSRAGSRFKTGELFF
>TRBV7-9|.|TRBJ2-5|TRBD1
TGTGCCAGCAGCTTCATATGGGGACAGGAAGAGACCCAGTACTTC
CASSFIWGQEETQYF
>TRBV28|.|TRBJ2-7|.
TGTGCCAGCAGTTTTCCCGTAGGGGGAGACGAGCAGTACTTC
CASSFPVGGDEQYF
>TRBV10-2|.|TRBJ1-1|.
TGCGCCAGCAGTGAGTCGAGGGCCAATAGGTTCCGGGAGAACACTGAAGCTTTCTTT
CASSESRANRFRENTEAFF
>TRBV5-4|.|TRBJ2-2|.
TGTGCCAGCAGCGGCCGAACAGGGTTGAACACCGGGGAGCTGTTTTTT
CASSGRTGLNTGELFF
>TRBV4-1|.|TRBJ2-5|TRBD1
TGCGCCAGCAGCCAGCCCTCCGGGACAGGGGTTGAGACCCAGTACTTC
CASSQPSGTGVETQYF
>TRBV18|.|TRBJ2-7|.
TGTGCCAGCTCGCGCCAGGGATTTTCTTACGAGCAGTACTTC
CASSRQGFSYEQYF
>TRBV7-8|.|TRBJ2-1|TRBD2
TGTGCCAGCAGCCTGCCGACTAGCGCCTCTTCCAATGAGCAGTTCTTC
CASSLPTSASSNEQFF
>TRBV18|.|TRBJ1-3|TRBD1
TGTGCCAGCTCACCGGACAGGTCCGGAAACACCATATATTTT
CASSPDRSGNTIYF
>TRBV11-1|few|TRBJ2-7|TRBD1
TGTGCCAGCAGCGCAGGCCCGGGACAGGGGGCGCATTACGAGCAGTACTTC
CASSAGPGQGAHYEQYF
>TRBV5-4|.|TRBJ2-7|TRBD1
TGTGCCAGCAGCGGACAGGGGAGCGAGCAGTACTTC
CASSGQGSEQYF
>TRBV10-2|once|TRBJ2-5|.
TGCGCCAGCAGTGGGCCTAGCTGGGAGACCCAGTACTTC
CASSGPSWETQYF
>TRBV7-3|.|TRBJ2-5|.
TGTGCCAGCAGCCCGACTTCCTCGGTGGAGACCCAGTACTTC
CASSPTSSVETQYF
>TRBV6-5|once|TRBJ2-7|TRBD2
TGTGCCAGCAGTTACTCTAGACTAGCGAGCTCCTACGAGCAGTACTTC
CASSYSRLASSYEQYF
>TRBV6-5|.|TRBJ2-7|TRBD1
TGTGCCAGCAGTTTCACAGGGGCACGGGAGCAGTACTTC
CASSFTGAREQYF
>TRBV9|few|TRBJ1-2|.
TGTGCCAGCAGCGTAGGCCAGTTTTATGGCTACACCTTC
CASSVGQFYGYTF
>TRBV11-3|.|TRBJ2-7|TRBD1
TGTGCCAGCAAGGACAGGGGGACCTACGAGCAGTACTTC
CASKDRGTYEQYF
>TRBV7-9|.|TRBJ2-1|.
TGTGCCAGCAGCTTAGTCGGAGGGTTATGGGGCTCCTACAATGAGCAGTTCTTC
CASSLVGGLWGSYNEQFF
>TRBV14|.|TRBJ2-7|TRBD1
TGTGCCAGCAGAGCGACAGGGCAGGGCTACGAGCAGTACTTC
CASRATGQGYEQYF
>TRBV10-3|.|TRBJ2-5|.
TGTGCCATCAGTGATTCGGACTTCCAAGAGACCCAGTACTTC
CAISDSDFQETQYF
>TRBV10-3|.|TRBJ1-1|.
TGTGCCATCAGTGGCCCAGAAAACACTGAAGCTTTCTTT
CAISGPENTEAFF
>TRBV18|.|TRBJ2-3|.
TGTGCCAGCTCACCTCAACGGCACAGAGATACGCAGTATTTT
CASSPQRHRDTQYF
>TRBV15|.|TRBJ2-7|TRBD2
TGTGCCACCAGGGTAGCGGGGCCCGCCTACGAGCAGTACTTC
CATRVAGPAYEQYF
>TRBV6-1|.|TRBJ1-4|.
TGTGCCAGCAGTGAAGGGGCACGGTTTAATGAAAAACTGTTTTTT
CASSEGARFNEKLFF